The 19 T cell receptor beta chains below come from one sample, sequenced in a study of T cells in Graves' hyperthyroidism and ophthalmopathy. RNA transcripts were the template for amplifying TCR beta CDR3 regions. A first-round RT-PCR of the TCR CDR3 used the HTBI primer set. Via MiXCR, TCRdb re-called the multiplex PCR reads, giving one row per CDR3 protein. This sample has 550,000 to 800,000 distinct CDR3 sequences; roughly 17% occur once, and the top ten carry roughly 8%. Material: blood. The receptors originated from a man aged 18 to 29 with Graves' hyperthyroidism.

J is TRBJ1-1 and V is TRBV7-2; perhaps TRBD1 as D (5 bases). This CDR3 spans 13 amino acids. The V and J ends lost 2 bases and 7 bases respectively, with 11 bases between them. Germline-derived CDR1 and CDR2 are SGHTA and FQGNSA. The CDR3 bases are TGTGCCAGCAGCTTAATCCAGGGCATTGAAGCTTTCTTT. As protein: CASSLIQGIEAFF.

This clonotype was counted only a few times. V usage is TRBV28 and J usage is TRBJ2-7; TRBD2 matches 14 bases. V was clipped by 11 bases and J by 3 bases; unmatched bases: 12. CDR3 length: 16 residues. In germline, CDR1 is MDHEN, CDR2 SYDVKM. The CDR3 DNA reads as TGTGCCTGCTCCGGGACTAGCGGGAGAAGAATCTACGAGCAGTACTTC. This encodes CACSGTSGRRIYEQYF.

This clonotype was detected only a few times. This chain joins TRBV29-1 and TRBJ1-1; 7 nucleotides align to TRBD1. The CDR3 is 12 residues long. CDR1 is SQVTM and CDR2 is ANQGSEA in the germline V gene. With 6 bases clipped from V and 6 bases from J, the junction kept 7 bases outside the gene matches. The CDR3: CSVKTGRPEAFF. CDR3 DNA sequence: TGCAGCGTCAAGACAGGGCGGCCTGAAGCTTTCTTT.

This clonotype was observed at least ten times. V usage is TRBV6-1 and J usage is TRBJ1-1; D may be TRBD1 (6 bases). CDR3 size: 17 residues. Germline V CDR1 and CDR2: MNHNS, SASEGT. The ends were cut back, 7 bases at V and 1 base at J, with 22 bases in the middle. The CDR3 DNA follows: TGTGCCAGCACCGATCCCGGGAACAGGGCAACGAACACTGAAGCTTTCTTT. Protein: CASTDPGNRATNTEAFF.

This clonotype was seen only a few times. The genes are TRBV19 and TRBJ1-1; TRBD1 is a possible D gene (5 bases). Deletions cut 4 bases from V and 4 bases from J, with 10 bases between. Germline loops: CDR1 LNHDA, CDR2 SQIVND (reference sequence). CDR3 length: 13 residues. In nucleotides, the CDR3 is TGTGCCAGTAGTACCTCGAGGGGCACTGAAGCTTTCTTT. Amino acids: CASSTSRGTEAFF.

The CDR3 bases are TGTGCCAGCTCTTGGCCAGGGGGGCATCAGCCCCAGCATTTT. This gives the protein CASSWPGGHQPQHF. The chain uses TRBV2 and TRBJ1-5, with 7 bases identical to TRBD1. CDR3 size: 14 residues. Germline trimming cut 8 bases from V and 5 bases from J; bases unmatched to any gene: 9. Germline V gene sequence: CDR1 SNHLY, CDR2 FYNNEI.

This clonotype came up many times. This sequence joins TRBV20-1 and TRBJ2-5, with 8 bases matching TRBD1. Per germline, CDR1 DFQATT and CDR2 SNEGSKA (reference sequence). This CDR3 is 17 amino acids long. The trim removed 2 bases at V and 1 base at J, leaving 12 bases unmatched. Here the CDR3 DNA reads TGCAGTGCTAGATCTTATGGTGCGGACAGGGTCCAAGAGACCCAGTACTTC. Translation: CSARSYGADRVQETQYF.

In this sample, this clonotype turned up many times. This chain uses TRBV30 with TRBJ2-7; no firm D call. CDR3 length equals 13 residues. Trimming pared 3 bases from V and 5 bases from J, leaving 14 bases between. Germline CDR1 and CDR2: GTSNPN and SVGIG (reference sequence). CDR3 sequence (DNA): TGTGCCTGGAGGTTGGGTCTCACCGACGAGCAGTACTTC. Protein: CAWRLGLTDEQYF.

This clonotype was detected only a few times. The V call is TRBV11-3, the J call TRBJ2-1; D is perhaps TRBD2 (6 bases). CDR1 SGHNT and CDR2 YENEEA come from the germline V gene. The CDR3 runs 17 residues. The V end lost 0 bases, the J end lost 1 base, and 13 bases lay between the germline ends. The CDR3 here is CASSLDRWGVSYNEQFF. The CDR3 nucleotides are TGTGCCAGCAGCTTAGATCGCTGGGGGGTTTCCTACAATGAGCAGTTCTTC.

The CDR3 nucleotides read TGTGCCAGTAGTACCGCGGGGGGAGACAATGAGCAGTTCTTC. Translation: CASSTAGGDNEQFF. The chain has TRBV19 and TRBJ2-1, with TRBD2 matching 8 bases. The CDR3 covers 14 residues. Germline V gives CDR1 LNHDA, CDR2 SQIVND (reference sequence). With 4 bases clipped from V and 5 bases from J, the junction kept 4 bases outside the gene matches.

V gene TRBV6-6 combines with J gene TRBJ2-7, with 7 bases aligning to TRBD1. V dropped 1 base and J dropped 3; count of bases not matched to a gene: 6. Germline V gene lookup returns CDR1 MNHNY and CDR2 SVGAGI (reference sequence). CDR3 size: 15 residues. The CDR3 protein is CASSYYQGVGYEQYF. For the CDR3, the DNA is TGTGCCAGCAGTTACTATCAGGGGGTAGGCTACGAGCAGTACTTC.

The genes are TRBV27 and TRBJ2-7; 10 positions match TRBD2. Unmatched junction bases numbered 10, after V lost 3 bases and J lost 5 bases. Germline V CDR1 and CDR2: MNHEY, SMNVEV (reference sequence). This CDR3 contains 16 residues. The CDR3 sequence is CASSFIRSSGSHEQYF. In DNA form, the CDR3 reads TGTGCCAGCAGTTTCATCCGGTCTAGCGGGAGCCACGAGCAGTACTTC.

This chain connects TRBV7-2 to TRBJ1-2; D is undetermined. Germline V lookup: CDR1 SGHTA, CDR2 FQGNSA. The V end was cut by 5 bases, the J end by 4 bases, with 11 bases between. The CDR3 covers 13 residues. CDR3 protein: CASSPRVAYGYTF. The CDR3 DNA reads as TGTGCCAGCAGCCCTCGGGTTGCCTATGGCTACACCTTC.

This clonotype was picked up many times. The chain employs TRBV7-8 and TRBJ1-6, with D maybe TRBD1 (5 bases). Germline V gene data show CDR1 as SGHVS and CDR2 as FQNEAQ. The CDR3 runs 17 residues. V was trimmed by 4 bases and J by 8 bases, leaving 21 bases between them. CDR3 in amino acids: CASSSATRDWRDSPLHF. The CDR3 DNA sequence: TGTGCCAGCAGCTCCGCCACCCGGGACTGGCGAGATTCACCCCTCCACTTT. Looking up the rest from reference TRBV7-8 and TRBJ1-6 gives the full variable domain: GAGVSQSPRYKVAKRGQDVALRCDPISGHVSLFWYQQALGQGPEFLTYFQNEAQLDKSGLPSDRFFAERPEGSVSTLKIQRTQQEDSAVYLCASSSATRDWRDSPLHFGNGTRLTVT.

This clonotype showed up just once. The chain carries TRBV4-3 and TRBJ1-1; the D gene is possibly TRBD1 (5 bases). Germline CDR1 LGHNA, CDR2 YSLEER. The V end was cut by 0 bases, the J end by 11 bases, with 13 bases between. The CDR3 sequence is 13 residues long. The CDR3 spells CASSQEVEGLAFF. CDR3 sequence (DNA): TGCGCCAGCAGCCAAGAAGTGGAGGGGTTGGCTTTCTTT.

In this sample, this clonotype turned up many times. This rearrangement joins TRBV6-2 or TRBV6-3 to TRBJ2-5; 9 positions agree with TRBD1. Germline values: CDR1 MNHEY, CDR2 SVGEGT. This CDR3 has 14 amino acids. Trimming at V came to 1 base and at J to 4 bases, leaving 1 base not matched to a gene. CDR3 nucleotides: TGTGCCAGCAGTTACTGGGACAGGGTAGAGACCCAGTACTTC. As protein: CASSYWDRVETQYF.

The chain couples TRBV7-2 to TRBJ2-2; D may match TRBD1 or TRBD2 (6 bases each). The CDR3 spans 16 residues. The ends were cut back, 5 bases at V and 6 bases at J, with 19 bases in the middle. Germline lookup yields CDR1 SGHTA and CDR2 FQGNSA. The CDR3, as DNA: TGTGCCAGCAGCCTCGAGGGGGGCGCTTTGTCCGGGGAGCTGTTTTTT. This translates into CASSLEGGALSGELFF.

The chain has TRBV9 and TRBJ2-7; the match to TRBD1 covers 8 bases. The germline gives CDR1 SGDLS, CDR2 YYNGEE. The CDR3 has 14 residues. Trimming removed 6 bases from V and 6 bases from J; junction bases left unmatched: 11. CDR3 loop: CASTPGQGSSEQYF. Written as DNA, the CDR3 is TGTGCCAGCACCCCCGGACAGGGTTCGTCCGAGCAGTACTTC.

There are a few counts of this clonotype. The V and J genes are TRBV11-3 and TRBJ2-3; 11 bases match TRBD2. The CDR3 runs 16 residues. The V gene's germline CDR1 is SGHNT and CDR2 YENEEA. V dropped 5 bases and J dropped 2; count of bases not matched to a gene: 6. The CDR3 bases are TGTGCCAGCAGCGCTCTAGCGGGAGGTGACACAGATACGCAGTATTTT. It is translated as CASSALAGGDTDTQYF.